This T cell receptor beta chain was sequenced during a study of long-term antiretroviral therapy in people with HIV. As for the study in general: Samples collected earliest predate the 2015 immediate-ART recommendation by about a decade. The study, taken as a whole, reports: Viral resistance, ART adherence and therapy changes all lacked available data. Drawn between 2004 and 2017, the blood was possibly obtained under older ART regimens.

Concerning this clone: Its antigen is currently unknown.

Version v3.0 of the immunoSEQ assay ran at survey level. Profiled with immunoSEQ multiplex PCR; TCRdb holds only in-frame clones, not every one. The data hold about 18,000 clones, with approximately 72% observed a single time. Inclusion required at least two post-ART and at least one pre-ART PBMC samples. V lost 2 bases and J 1 base, leaving 8 bases between the germline ends. This CDR3 spans 15 amino acids. Germline-derived CDR1 and CDR2 are MNHNY and SVGAGI (reference sequence). The receptor was derived from a woman aged 50 to 65 with HIV. This chain links TRBV6-6 with TRBJ2-2, with a weak D call TRBD2 (5 bases). The sample consisted of unsorted PBMCs, taken 0.3 years after starting antiretroviral therapy. This chain's CDR3 is CASSYEGRNTGELFF. CDR3 nucleotides: TGTGCCAGCAGTTACGAGGGCAGGAACACCGGGGAGCTGTTTTTT.